The 32 T cell receptor beta chains listed next were all sequenced from one sample in a study of spatial heterogeneity in lung cancer. Via MiXCR, TCRdb re-called the 5' RACE reads, giving one row per CDR3 protein. Seen here are some 4,100 distinct CDR3 sequences, 24% observed once, and the top ten hold roughly 26%. Sample time point: sample taken at primary tumor resection. Sequencing was performed on whole RNA extracted from tumor and nontumor lung tissue, or from frozen PBMC, and the material was left unsorted. The material was PBMCs, obtained at surgery. The source of these receptors is a female donor with early-stage non-small cell lung cancer.

A few counts support this clonotype. A library prepared for alpha chains yielded this beta chain as an off-target read; its size is of little meaning. The chain recombines TRBV3-1 with TRBJ2-4; 8 positions match TRBD2. The CDR3 length is 17 residues. V shed 0 bases, J shed 8 bases, and the junction held 12 bases outside the gene matches. Looked up from germline, CDR1 is LGHDT and CDR2 is YNNKEL (reference sequence). This CDR3 is CASSQDTAGGGSDIQYF. In nucleotides, the CDR3 is TGTGCCAGCAGCCAAGACACTGCGGGGGGCGGGAGTGACATTCAGTACTTC.

This clonotype rates as medium-sized (0.01 to 0.1%). Because the library targeted alpha chains, this beta chain is an off-target read whose size means little. The V gene is TRBV28, the J gene TRBJ1-5; D ambiguous. Germline CDR1 and CDR2: MDHEN and SYDVKM. Trimming removed 6 bases at V and 6 bases at J, with 9 bases between. The CDR3 has 12 amino acids. CDR3 protein: CASSPKGQPQHF. For the CDR3, the DNA is TGTGCCAGCAGCCCGAAGGGTCAGCCCCAGCATTTT.

About this clonotype itself: For a library built for alpha chains, this beta chain is a stray read; little rests on its size. The chain couples TRBV12-3 or TRBV12-4 to TRBJ1-2; possible D gene TRBD1, 5 bases. This CDR3 is 15 amino acids long. V was shortened by 2 bases and J by 3 bases, with 13 bases between the two germline ends. The CDR3 here is CASSLFLGGDYGYTF. The CDR3 region has the DNA TGTGCCAGCAGTTTATTCTTGGGGGGAGACTATGGCTACACCTTC.

A remark on this clonotype: The library was prepared for alpha chains; this beta chain is a stray read, so its frequency means little. The chain carries TRBV5-4 and TRBJ2-1; no reliable D call. CDR1 is SGHNT, CDR2 YYREEE, per germline (reference sequence). This CDR3 has 11 residues. The ends were cut back, 1 base at V and 9 bases at J, with 5 bases in the middle. The CDR3 nucleotides are TGTGCCAGCAGCTTGTTCAGTGAGCAGTTCTTC. Amino acid sequence: CASSLFSEQFF.

This clonotype is classed as medium-sized. At one boundary the junction diverges from the germline segment, which might be a read error. This beta chain lies outside the target of a library built for alpha chains; its clone size means little. The chain recombines TRBV6-1 with TRBJ2-4; D unclear. The CDR3 covers 12 residues. Germline values: CDR1 MNHNS, CDR2 SASEGT. Here the CDR3 reads CASRSESRPLGF. The CDR3 DNA follows: TGTGCCAGTAGGTCTGAAAGCAGGCCTCTAGGCTTC.

This clonotype has just a few counts. This beta chain is an off-target read within a library intended for alpha chains, so its frequency means little. CDR3 sequence reads: CASSQEEGLDTQYF. As DNA, the CDR3 is TGCGCCAGCAGCCAAGAAGAGGGCCTAGATACGCAGTATTTT. V is TRBV4-3 and J is TRBJ2-3; D perhaps matches TRBD2 (5 bases). In germline, CDR1 is LGHNA, CDR2 YSLEER. CDR3 length: 14 amino acids. The V end lost 0 bases, the J end lost 5 bases, and 9 bases lay between the germline ends.

Details on this clonotype: This beta chain is an unintended read in a library built for alpha chains; its size means little. The J gene is TRBJ2-1, the V gene TRBV7-9; 7 positions agree with TRBD2. CDR3 size: 13 residues. V shed 5 bases, J shed 6 bases, and the junction held 4 bases outside the gene matches. Germline V CDR1 and CDR2: SEHNR, FQNEAQ (reference sequence). CDR3 nucleotide sequence: TGTGCCAGCAGCCGGGGAGGGAGCAATGAGCAGTTCTTC. Its protein is CASSRGGSNEQFF.

A few counts support this clonotype. Because the library targeted alpha chains, this beta chain is an off-target read whose size means little. CDR3: CASSRPGANNEQFF. The CDR3 nucleotides read TGTGCCAGCAGCCGGCCGGGAGCCAACAATGAGCAGTTCTTC. This rearrangement joins TRBV7-2 to TRBJ2-1, with TRBD2 as a possible D gene (6 bases). The CDR3 has 14 residues. Germline V CDR1 and CDR2: SGHTA, FQGNSA. Trimming removed 5 bases at V and 5 bases at J, with 13 bases between. Supplemented by reference TRBV7-2 and TRBJ2-1, the full variable domain reads GAGVSQSPSNKVTEKGKDVELRCDPISGHTALYWYRQSLGQGLEFLIYFQGNSAPDKSGLPSDRFSAERTGGSVSTLTIQRTQQEDSAVYLCASSRPGANNEQFFGPGTRLTVL.

By sample fraction, this clonotype is medium-sized. Being off target in a library aimed at alpha chains, this beta chain has a size of little meaning. The rearrangement links TRBV28 to TRBJ1-5, with 7 bases identical to TRBD1. Germline lookup yields CDR1 MDHEN and CDR2 SYDVKM. The J segment lost 7 bases and the V segment lost 8 bases, leaving 14 bases of the junction unmatched. The CDR3 contains 15 residues. CDR3 protein: CASHYVQGFGQPQHF. CDR3 coding DNA: TGTGCCAGCCACTACGTACAGGGGTTTGGGCAGCCCCAGCATTTT.

This clonotype has a handful of counts. Within a library made for alpha chains, this beta chain is off target, and its count is uninformative. The rearrangement links TRBV6-4 to TRBJ2-1; D may correspond to TRBD1 or TRBD2 (5 bases each). Trimming took off 2 bases at V and 10 bases at J, with 15 bases between the two ends. The CDR3 runs to 14 residues. CDR1 and CDR2 (germline): MRHNA, SNTAGT. The CDR3 DNA reads TGTGCCAGCAGTGACCTCCCTGGGGGAAACGAGCAGTTCTTC. Its protein is CASSDLPGGNEQFF.

Relative to its sample, this clonotype is medium-sized. This beta chain lies outside the target of a library built for alpha chains; its clone size means little. This chain uses TRBV12-3 or TRBV12-4 with TRBJ2-7; D uncertain. The CDR3 consists of 14 residues. The V end was cut by 6 bases, the J end by 7 bases, with 19 bases between. The CDR3 here is CASRREWATGEQYF. CDR3 DNA sequence: TGTGCCAGCAGGCGAGAGTGGGCAACTGGGGAGCAGTACTTC.

As concerns this clonotype: This beta chain came through as a stray read in a library set up for alpha chains, and its size says little. The chain combines TRBV7-9 with TRBJ1-3, with D possibly being TRBD1 (5 bases). The CDR3 is 14 residues long. V was cut by 1 base and J by 2 bases, with 6 bases left in between. CDR1 is SEHNR, CDR2 FQNEAQ, per germline (reference sequence). The DNA for the CDR3 is TGTGCCAGCAGCTTAGGAGGGGCTGGAAACACCATATATTTT. This translates into CASSLGGAGNTIYF.

This clonotype was counted only a few times. This beta chain is a stray read from a library made for alpha chains; its abundance is not meaningful. This chain connects TRBV7-2 to TRBJ2-4, with no clear D. CDR1 is SGHTA, CDR2 FQGNSA, per germline. Trimming took off 1 base at V and 0 bases at J, with 4 bases between the two ends. The CDR3 spans 14 residues. The CDR3 DNA sequence: TGTGCCAGCAGCTTAGACGCAGCCAAAAACATTCAGTACTTC. It yields the protein CASSLDAAKNIQYF.

A word on this clonotype: Because this beta chain is a stray read in a library intended to capture alpha chains, its abundance should not be given much weight. The rearrangement links TRBV7-6 to TRBJ2-1; tentatively, D is TRBD2 (5 bases). There are 16 residues in the CDR3. Germline-derived CDR1 and CDR2 are SGHVS and FNYEAQ. The V end was cut by 5 bases, the J end by 0 bases, with 14 bases between. The CDR3 here is CASSPRGGHSYNEQFF. DNA of the CDR3: TGTGCCAGCAGCCCTCGCGGAGGCCACTCCTACAATGAGCAGTTCTTC.

By proportion, this clonotype is medium-sized. With the library built for alpha chains, this beta chain is off target and its frequency is not meaningful. The chain is built from TRBV6-2 or TRBV6-3 and TRBJ2-3, with 8 nucleotides matching TRBD1. The CDR3 covers 15 residues. CDR1 MNHEY and CDR2 SVGEGT come from the germline V gene. Unmatched junction bases numbered 6, after V lost 6 bases and J lost 1 base. The CDR3 reads CASRTDRAGTDTQYF. In DNA, the CDR3 is TGTGCCAGCAGGACGGACAGGGCCGGCACAGATACGCAGTATTTT.

This clonotype is medium-sized in the sample. This beta chain is an unintended read in a library built for alpha chains; its size means little. This sequence joins TRBV4-3 and TRBJ2-1, with 12 bases aligning to TRBD2. This CDR3 is 16 amino acids long. V dropped 2 bases and J dropped 9; count of bases not matched to a gene: 8. The germline V gene has CDR1 LGHNA and CDR2 YSLEER. The CDR3 spells CASSQQAGLAGGEQFF. Here the CDR3 DNA reads TGCGCCAGCAGCCAACAGGCGGGACTAGCGGGCGGTGAGCAGTTCTTC.

In the case of this clonotype: This beta chain appears as a stray read in a library generated for alpha chains; its size is not informative. This chain links TRBV7-6 with TRBJ2-7; TRBD1 matches 7 bases. CDR1 is SGHVS and CDR2 is FNYEAQ in the germline V gene. This CDR3 has 15 residues. The trim removed 5 bases at V and 1 base at J, leaving 8 bases unmatched. The CDR3 spells CASSQRRTGSYEQYF. CDR3 in DNA: TGTGCCAGCAGCCAGCGAAGGACAGGTTCCTACGAGCAGTACTTC.

This clonotype is deemed large (0.1 to 1%). Little can be read into the size of this beta chain, an off-target read in a library designed for alpha chains. The V and J genes are TRBV6-5 and TRBJ2-1; TRBD2 is a possible D gene (5 bases). The CDR3 has 14 amino acids. Germline V gene data show CDR1 as MNHEY and CDR2 as SVGAGI. V was trimmed by 2 bases and J by 10 bases, leaving 15 bases between them. CDR3 protein: CASSYLSARGEQFF. The CDR3 nucleotides are TGTGCCAGCAGTTACCTTTCCGCCCGGGGAGAGCAGTTCTTC.

Concerning this clonotype itself: The library was designed around alpha chains, so this beta chain is a stray read whose abundance carries little weight. J is TRBJ2-3 and V is TRBV5-1, with D unresolved. Germline CDR1 SGHRS, CDR2 YFSETQ. CDR3 size: 14 residues. Trimming left V 4 bases short and J 2 bases short, with 11 bases between. CDR3 nucleotide sequence: TGCGCCAGCAGCCCAGGACCGCACACAGATACGCAGTATTTT. It specifies CASSPGPHTDTQYF.

This clonotype is termed medium-sized (0.01 to 0.1%). For a library built for alpha chains, this beta chain is a stray read; little rests on its size. The chain joins TRBV7-2 to TRBJ2-3, with D perhaps matching TRBD2 (5 bases). V was pared by 9 bases and J by 0 bases, with 28 bases between. CDR1 is SGHTA and CDR2 is FQGNSA in the germline V gene. The CDR3 runs to 19 residues. CDR3 protein: CARRASFFPWIPSTDTQYF. CDR3 bases: TGTGCCAGGAGGGCGAGCTTCTTTCCCTGGATCCCTAGCACAGATACGCAGTATTTT.

This clonotype was seen more than once but under ten times. Within a library made for alpha chains, this beta chain is off target, and its count is uninformative. The chain is built from TRBV6-6 and TRBJ2-7; a weak D match, TRBD2 (5 bases). Trimming cost V 10 bases and J 4 bases, with 17 bases left between them. The CDR3 is made up of 13 amino acids. CDR1 and CDR2 from the germline V gene are MNHNY and SVGAGI (reference sequence). As DNA, the CDR3 is TGTGCCACCCGACCCGGGAAGTCATACGAGCAGTACTTC. This translates into CATRPGKSYEQYF.

About this clonotype itself: This beta chain is an unintended read in a library built for alpha chains; its size means little. The V gene is TRBV10-2, the J gene TRBJ2-4; D gene uncertain. This CDR3 contains 14 residues. From germline, CDR1 is WSHSY and CDR2 SAAADI. Trimming pared 3 bases from V and 4 bases from J, leaving 10 bases between. The CDR3 protein is CASSDFADKNIQYF. DNA for the CDR3: TGCGCCAGCAGTGATTTTGCAGATAAAAACATTCAGTACTTC.

As for this clonotype: This beta chain is an off-target read within a library intended for alpha chains, so its frequency means little. This chain joins TRBV7-2 and TRBJ2-7; D ambiguous. Germline-derived CDR1 and CDR2 are SGHTA and FQGNSA. The ends were cut back, 3 bases at V and 6 bases at J, with 9 bases in the middle. The CDR3 totals 12 residues. The CDR3 loop is CASSFWASEQYF. The CDR3 region has the DNA TGTGCCAGCAGCTTTTGGGCGTCCGAGCAGTACTTC.

Points on this clonotype: Because the library targeted alpha chains, this beta chain is an off-target read whose size means little. The J gene is TRBJ2-7, the V gene TRBV6-1; TRBD2 agrees at 9 bases. Per germline, CDR1 MNHNS and CDR2 SASEGT. V lost 5 bases and J lost 4; bases outside the gene matches: 9. This CDR3 spans 15 amino acids. CDR3 residues: CASSPSSGMGYEQYF. CDR3 DNA: TGTGCCAGCAGTCCCTCTAGCGGGATGGGTTACGAGCAGTACTTC.

Concerning this clonotype: The missing conserved phenylalanine or tryptophan at the end of this CDR3 makes a read error likely. Since it is a stray read in a library aimed at alpha chains, this beta chain has a size that is not meaningful. This chain uses TRBV28 with TRBJ1-1; no reliable D call. Trimming shortened V by 3 bases and J by 11 bases, and 16 bases separated the two germline ends. This CDR3 has 13 amino acids. The V gene's germline CDR1 is MDHEN and CDR2 SYDVKM. For the CDR3, the DNA is TGTGCCAGCAGTTTGGTGGGTACCCCGGGTGCTTTCTCT. Translating gives CASSLVGTPGAFS.

This clonotype is labeled as medium-sized. As an off-target read in a library built for alpha chains, this beta chain has a frequency of little significance. The chain employs TRBV15 and TRBJ2-1; D may be TRBD1 (6 bases). There are 16 residues in the CDR3. V was shortened by 1 base and J by 3 bases, with 13 bases between the two germline ends. Germline-derived CDR1 and CDR2 are LNHNV and YYDKDF (reference sequence). The CDR3 region is CATSRARTGSYNEQFF. The CDR3, as DNA: TGTGCCACCAGCAGAGCCCGAACAGGGAGCTACAATGAGCAGTTCTTC.

This clonotype is medium-sized. Because the library targeted alpha chains, this beta chain is an off-target read whose size means little. The rearrangement links TRBV27 to TRBJ2-7, with 12 bases matching TRBD2. This CDR3 region has 15 residues. V gave up 5 bases and J gave up 2 bases; unmatched junction bases: 4. Germline V gene sequence: CDR1 MNHEY, CDR2 SMNVEV (reference sequence). The CDR3 loop reads CASSAGLAGTYEQYF. The CDR3 DNA is TGTGCCAGCAGTGCAGGACTAGCGGGGACCTACGAGCAGTACTTC.

Worth noting for this clonotype: Since the library was made to target alpha chains, this beta chain is a stray read and its abundance is not meaningful. The genes are TRBV28 and TRBJ2-7; 8 positions agree with TRBD1. The CDR3 contains 14 residues. CDR1 is MDHEN, CDR2 SYDVKM, per germline. J lost 2 bases, V lost 6 bases, and 6 bases had no gene match. CDR3 amino acids: CASRGTGFTYEQYF. CDR3 bases: TGTGCCAGCAGAGGGACAGGCTTTACCTACGAGCAGTACTTC.

In this sample, this clonotype turned up a few times. With the library built for alpha chains, this beta chain is off target and its frequency is not meaningful. The V gene is TRBV2, the J gene TRBJ1-2; 8 bases fit TRBD1. The V segment lost 4 bases and the J segment 4 bases; nucleotides outside the gene matches: 5. This CDR3 region has 14 residues. Germline CDR1 and CDR2: SNHLY and FYNNEI. CDR3 region: CASSADRGSYGYTF. In DNA, the CDR3 is TGTGCCAGCAGTGCCGACAGGGGATCCTATGGCTACACCTTC. The entire variable domain, with the rest obtained from reference TRBV2 and TRBJ1-2, is as follows: EPEVTQTPSHQVTQMGQEVILRCVPISNHLYFYWYRQILGQKVEFLVSFYNNEISEKSEIFDDQFSVERPDGSNFTLKIRSTKLEDSAMYFCASSADRGSYGYTFGSGTRLTVV.

This clonotype was counted a few times. A library prepared for alpha chains yielded this beta chain as an off-target read; its size is of little meaning. The chain is built from TRBV7-9 and TRBJ2-7; possibly TRBD2 for D (6 bases). The CDR3 covers 15 residues. The germline V gene has CDR1 SEHNR and CDR2 FQNEAQ (reference sequence). V shed 5 bases and J shed 3 bases, with 17 bases lying between them. CDR3 loop: CASSATGTSIYEQYF. The DNA for the CDR3 is TGTGCCAGCAGCGCAACCGGGACTTCTATCTACGAGCAGTACTTC.

This clonotype was seen a few times. Being off target in a library aimed at alpha chains, this beta chain has a size of little meaning. The chain uses TRBV20-1 and TRBJ2-7; 8 nucleotides agree with TRBD1. Germline-derived CDR1 and CDR2 are DFQATT and SNEGSKA (reference sequence). The junction had 11 bases not matched to a gene; V was cut back by 1 base and J by 6 bases. CDR3 length equals 15 residues. The CDR3 is CSARVSTGGSVEQYF. In DNA form, the CDR3 reads TGCAGTGCTAGAGTCTCAACAGGGGGAAGCGTCGAGCAGTACTTC.

Regarding this clonotype: Since the library was made to target alpha chains, this beta chain is a stray read and its abundance is not meaningful. The chain is built from TRBV20-1 and TRBJ2-5; D not certain. Germline V gene lookup returns CDR1 DFQATT and CDR2 SNEGSKA (reference sequence). The CDR3 is 11 amino acids. The CDR3 spells CSPSWGETQYF. Here the CDR3 DNA reads TGCAGCCCCTCTTGGGGAGAGACCCAGTACTTC.